Sequencing of this T cell receptor (beta chain) was carried out in a study of T-cell reconstitution after alpha-beta-depleted transplantation in children. General observations from the study: About two months after transplant, alpha-beta T cells reportedly came from several hundred expanded graft clones. Surviving recipient T cells and thymic progenitors underlay high day-60 TCRbeta diversity in some patients. One year post-transplant, T-cell counts and diversity were largely derived from T cells produced anew.

Germline V gene data show CDR1 as SGHRS and CDR2 as YFSETQ. Trimming stripped 4 bases from V and 5 bases from J, with 18 bases between. The CDR3 runs to 15 residues. This clonotype occurred many times. The antigen is not known. It was with unique molecular identifiers that the TCRbeta library was prepared. TCRdb processed the PCR reads anew with MiXCR; each CDR3 protein has one entry. The sample lists fewer than 750,000 distinct CDR3 sequences; 23% were seen once. Sequenced material: PBMCs, mostly from graft donor cells, taken 360 days after TCRalphabeta/CD19-depleted stem cell transplant. The chain is built from TRBV5-1 and TRBJ2-5, with D hard to call. The clonotype was recovered from a boy in the first two years of life who had a stem cell transplant for acute myeloid leukemia, so the T cells may come from the graft donor. The CDR3 loop is CASSPGSPNAETQYF. Here the CDR3 DNA reads TGCGCCAGCAGCCCCGGGTCCCCTAACGCGGAGACCCAGTACTTC.